The 9 T cell receptor beta chains listed next were all sequenced from one sample in a study of shared clonotypes between healthy human individuals. Using immunoSEQ multiplex PCR, the repertoire was profiled, and TCRdb retains in-frame clones only, with some absent. The table lists around 700,000 clones, around 72% of them singletons. What was sequenced was memory CD4+ T cells sorted from blood. Subset given: CD45RA-negative fraction. The receptors originated from a young woman in good health.

This chain joins TRBV29-1 and TRBJ1-1; tentatively, D is TRBD1 (6 bases). V was clipped by 7 bases and J by 10 bases, with 19 bases between them. The CDR3 spans 12 residues. Per the germline V gene, CDR1 is SQVTM and CDR2 is ANQGSEA. The CDR3 is CSAQSTGLGAFF. DNA for the CDR3: TGCAGCGCCCAAAGTACAGGGTTGGGAGCTTTCTTT.

This chain links TRBV19 with TRBJ2-7; 7 nucleotides match TRBD2. This CDR3 is 18 amino acids long. The V gene end was trimmed by 5 bases and the J gene end by 2 bases; junction bases not matched to a gene: 18. Germline V gene sequence: CDR1 LNHDA, CDR2 SQIVND (reference sequence). The CDR3 DNA reads TGTGCCAGTAGTCCCTCAAGAGCTGGGGAGGGTTACACCTACGAGCAGTACTTC. Its translation is CASSPSRAGEGYTYEQYF.

In this sample, this clone turned up once. The chain is built from TRBV5-5 and TRBJ2-7; TRBD1 aligns across 9 bases. V was clipped by 4 bases and J by 2 bases; unmatched bases: 4. The CDR3 has 14 amino acids. From germline, CDR1 is SGHKS and CDR2 YYEKEE (reference sequence). CDR3: CASSQGQGTYEQYF. The CDR3 nucleotides are TGTGCCAGCAGCCAAGGACAGGGGACCTACGAGCAGTACTTC. The full variable domain, in which reference TRBV5-5 and TRBJ2-7 provide the parts outside the CDR3, is DAGVTQSPTHLIKTRGQQVTLRCSPISGHKSVSWYQQVLGQGPQFIFQYYEKEERGRGNFPDRFSARQFPNYSSELNVNALLLGDSALYLCASSQGQGTYEQYFGPGTRLTVT.

This chain links TRBV6-4 with TRBJ2-7; possibly TRBD2 for D (5 bases). The CDR3 spans 15 residues. V dropped 2 bases and J dropped 5 bases, with 16 bases sitting between them. The V gene's germline CDR1 is MRHNA and CDR2 SNTAGT. Written as DNA, the CDR3 is TGTGCCAGCAGTGACGAGGGCGTTAGGGCTCACGAGCAGTACTTC. It encodes CASSDEGVRAHEQYF.

This clone was picked up one time. The chain recombines TRBV5-4 with TRBJ1-1; 7 bases line up with TRBD1. CDR3 length: 14 amino acids. Unmatched junction bases numbered 3, after V lost 4 bases and J lost 0 bases. Germline CDR1 and CDR2: SGHNT and YYREEE (reference sequence). This CDR3 reads CASSEGQLNTEAFF. The CDR3 DNA is TGTGCCAGCAGCGAGGGACAGTTGAACACTGAAGCTTTCTTT.

The chain combines TRBV7-3 with TRBJ2-7; either TRBD1 or TRBD2 may supply D (5 bases each). Trimming took off 5 bases at V and 8 bases at J, with 19 bases between the two ends. The CDR3 runs 14 residues. Germline V gene data show CDR1 as SGHTA and CDR2 as FQGTGA. Written as DNA, the CDR3 is TGTGCCAGCAGCCCGGGACCCACTACTACGCAGCAGTACTTC. This translates into CASSPGPTTTQQYF.

The chain links TRBV4-1 to TRBJ2-7; 13 bases match TRBD2. Germline trimming cut 4 bases from V and 1 base from J; bases unmatched to any gene: 7. Germline CDR1 and CDR2: MGHRA and YSYEKL. The CDR3 is 17 amino acids. CDR3 sequence (DNA): TGCGCCAGCAGCCTGGGGACTAGCGGGATTTTGTCCTACGAGCAGTACTTC. Translating it yields CASSLGTSGILSYEQYF.

CDR3 loop: CASAGASGINEQFF. CDR3 sequence (DNA): TGTGCCAGCGCAGGGGCTAGCGGGATCAATGAGCAGTTCTTC. The genes are TRBV28 and TRBJ2-1; 9 nucleotides agree with TRBD2. The length of the CDR3 is 14 residues. CDR1 MDHEN and CDR2 SYDVKM come from the germline V gene. Unmatched junction bases numbered 8, after V lost 8 bases and J lost 6 bases.

The chain is built from TRBV28 and TRBJ1-5; D might be TRBD1 (5 bases). V lost 3 bases and J 2 bases, leaving 14 bases between the germline ends. Germline loops: CDR1 MDHEN, CDR2 SYDVKM. The CDR3 is 16 amino acids. CDR3 sequence reads: CASSLGGRQGNQPQHF. The CDR3 coding sequence is TGTGCCAGCAGTTTGGGGGGTAGGCAGGGCAATCAGCCCCAGCATTTT.